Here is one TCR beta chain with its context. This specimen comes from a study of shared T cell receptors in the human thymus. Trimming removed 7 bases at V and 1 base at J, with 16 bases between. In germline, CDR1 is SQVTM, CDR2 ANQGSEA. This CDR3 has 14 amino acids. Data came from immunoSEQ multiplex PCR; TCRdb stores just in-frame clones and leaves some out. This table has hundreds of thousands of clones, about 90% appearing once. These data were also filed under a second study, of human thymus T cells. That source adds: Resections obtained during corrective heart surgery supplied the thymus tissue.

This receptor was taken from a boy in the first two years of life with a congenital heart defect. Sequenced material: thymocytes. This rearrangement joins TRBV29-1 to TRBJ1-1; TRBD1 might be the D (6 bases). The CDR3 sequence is CSAARGGPNTEAFF. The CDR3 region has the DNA TGCAGCGCTGCGAGGGGGGGGCCGAACACTGAAGCTTTCTTT.